This T cell receptor beta chain was sequenced in a study of monozygotic twins with cystic fibrosis. Across the study: With roughly 16 PCR cycles, barcoded libraries came from about 2.9 micrograms of fragmented DNA.

Turning to this clone: As yet, its antigen is unknown.

This table comes from immunoSEQ multiplex PCR, and its TCRdb copy is limited to in-frame clones, with some not included. The table records roughly 32,000 clones, roughly 96% of them present only once. Study-wide points: Median Simpson clonality of 0.0095 suggested naive T cells predominated. Nucleotide-identical clonotype sharing was significantly higher within monozygotic CF twin pairs than between unrelated CF individuals.

This sequence originates from a girl between 2 and 10 years old with cystic fibrosis. The sample taken for sequencing was blood.

The CDR3 is CASSQISRGGVAGVSTDTQYF. The CDR3 DNA is TGTGCCAGCAGCCAGATATCCAGGGGAGGGGTAGCGGGAGTCTCCACAGATACGCAGTATTTT. This rearrangement joins TRBV4-2 to TRBJ2-3; 9 bases are shared with TRBD2. Germline CDR1 is LGHNA and CDR2 is YNFKEQ. The V gene end was trimmed by 3 bases and the J gene end by 2 bases; junction bases not matched to a gene: 21. The CDR3 runs 21 residues.